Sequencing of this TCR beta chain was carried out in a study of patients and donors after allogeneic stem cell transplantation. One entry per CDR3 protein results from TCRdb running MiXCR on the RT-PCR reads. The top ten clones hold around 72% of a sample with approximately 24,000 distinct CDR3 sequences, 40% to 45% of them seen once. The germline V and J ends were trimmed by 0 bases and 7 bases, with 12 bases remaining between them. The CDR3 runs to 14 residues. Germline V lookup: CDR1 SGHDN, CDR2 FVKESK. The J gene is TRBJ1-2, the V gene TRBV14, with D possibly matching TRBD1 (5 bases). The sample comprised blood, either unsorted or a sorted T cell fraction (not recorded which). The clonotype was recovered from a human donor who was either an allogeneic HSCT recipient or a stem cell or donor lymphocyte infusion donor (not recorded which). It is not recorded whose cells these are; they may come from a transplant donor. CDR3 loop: CASSQDRQGSGYTF. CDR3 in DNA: TGTGCCAGCAGCCAAGATAGGCAGGGAAGTGGCTACACCTTC.